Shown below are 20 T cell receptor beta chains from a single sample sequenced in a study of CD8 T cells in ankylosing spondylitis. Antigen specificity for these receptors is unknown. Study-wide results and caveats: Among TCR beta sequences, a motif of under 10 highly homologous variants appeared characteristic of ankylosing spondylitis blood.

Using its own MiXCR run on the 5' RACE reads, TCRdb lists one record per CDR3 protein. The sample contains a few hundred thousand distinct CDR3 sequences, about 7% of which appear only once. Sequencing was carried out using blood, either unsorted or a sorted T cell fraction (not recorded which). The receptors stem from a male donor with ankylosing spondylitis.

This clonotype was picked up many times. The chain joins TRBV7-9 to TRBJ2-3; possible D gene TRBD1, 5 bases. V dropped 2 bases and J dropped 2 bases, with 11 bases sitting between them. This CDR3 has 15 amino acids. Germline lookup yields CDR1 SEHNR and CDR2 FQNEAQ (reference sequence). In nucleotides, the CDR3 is TGTGCCAGCAGCTTATTTAACAGGCACACAGATACGCAGTATTTT. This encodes CASSLFNRHTDTQYF.

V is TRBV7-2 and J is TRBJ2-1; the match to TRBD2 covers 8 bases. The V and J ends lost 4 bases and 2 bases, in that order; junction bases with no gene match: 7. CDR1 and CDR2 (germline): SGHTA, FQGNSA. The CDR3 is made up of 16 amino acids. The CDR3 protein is CASSSRRRGAYNEQFF. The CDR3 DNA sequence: TGTGCCAGCAGCTCGAGACGGCGGGGGGCCTACAATGAGCAGTTCTTC.

The CDR3, as DNA: TGTGCCAGCAGTTACTGGGGGACATATAGGGACACCGGGGAGCTGTTTTTT. Its translation is CASSYWGTYRDTGELFF. This chain joins TRBV6-5 and TRBJ2-2; TRBD1 might be the D (6 bases). Per germline, CDR1 MNHEY and CDR2 SVGAGI. The CDR3 covers 17 residues. The germline V and J ends were trimmed by 1 base and 3 bases, with 15 bases remaining between them.

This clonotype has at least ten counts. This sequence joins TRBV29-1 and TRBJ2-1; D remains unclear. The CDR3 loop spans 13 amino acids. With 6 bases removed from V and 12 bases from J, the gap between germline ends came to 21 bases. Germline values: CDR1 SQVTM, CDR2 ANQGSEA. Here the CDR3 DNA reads TGCAGCGTGACCCATTCGCTTACGTTGGGGCAGTTCTTC. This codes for CSVTHSLTLGQFF.

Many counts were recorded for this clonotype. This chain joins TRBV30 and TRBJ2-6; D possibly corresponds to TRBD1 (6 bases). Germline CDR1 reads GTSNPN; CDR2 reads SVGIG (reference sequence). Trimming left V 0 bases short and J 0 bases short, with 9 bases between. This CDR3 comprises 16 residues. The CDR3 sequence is CAWSVTGTSGANVLTF. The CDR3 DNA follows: TGTGCCTGGAGTGTAACAGGGACCTCTGGGGCCAACGTCCTGACTTTC.

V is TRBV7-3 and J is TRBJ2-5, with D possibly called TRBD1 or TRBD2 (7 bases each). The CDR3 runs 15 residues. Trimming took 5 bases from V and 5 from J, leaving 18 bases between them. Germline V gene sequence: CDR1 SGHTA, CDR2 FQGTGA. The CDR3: CASSPGGVRSETQYF. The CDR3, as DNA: TGTGCCAGCAGCCCAGGGGGGGTACGATCGGAGACCCAGTACTTC.

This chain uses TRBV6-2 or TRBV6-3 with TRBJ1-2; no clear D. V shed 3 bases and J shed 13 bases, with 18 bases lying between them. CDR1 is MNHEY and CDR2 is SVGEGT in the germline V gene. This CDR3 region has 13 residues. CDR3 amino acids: CASSYGLGGWSTF. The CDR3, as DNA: TGTGCCAGCAGTTATGGGCTCGGCGGCTGGTCCACCTTC.

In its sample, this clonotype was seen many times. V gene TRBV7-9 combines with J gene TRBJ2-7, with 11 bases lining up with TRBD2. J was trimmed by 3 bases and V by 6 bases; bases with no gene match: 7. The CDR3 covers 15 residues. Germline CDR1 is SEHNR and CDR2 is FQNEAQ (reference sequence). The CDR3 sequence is CASSHFSGRDYEQYF. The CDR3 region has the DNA TGTGCCAGCAGTCACTTTAGCGGGAGGGACTACGAGCAGTACTTC.

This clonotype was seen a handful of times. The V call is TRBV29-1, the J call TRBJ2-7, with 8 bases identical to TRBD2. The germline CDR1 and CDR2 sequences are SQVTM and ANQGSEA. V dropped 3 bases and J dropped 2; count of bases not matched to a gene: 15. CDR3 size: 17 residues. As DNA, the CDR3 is TGCAGCGTTGATCTAGCGGACGGGAGGGGGTCCGCCTACGAGCAGTACTTC. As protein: CSVDLADGRGSAYEQYF.

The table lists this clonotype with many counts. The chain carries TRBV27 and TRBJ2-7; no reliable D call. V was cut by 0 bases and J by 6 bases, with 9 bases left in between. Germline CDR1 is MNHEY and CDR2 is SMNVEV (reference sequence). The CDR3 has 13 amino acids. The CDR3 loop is CASSLSPVGEQYF. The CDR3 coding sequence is TGTGCCAGCAGTTTATCCCCCGTGGGCGAGCAGTACTTC.

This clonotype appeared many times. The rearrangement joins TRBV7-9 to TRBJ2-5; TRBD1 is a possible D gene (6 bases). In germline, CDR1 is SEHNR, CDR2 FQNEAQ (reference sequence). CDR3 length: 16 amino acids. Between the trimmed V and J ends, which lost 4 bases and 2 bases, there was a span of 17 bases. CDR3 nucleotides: TGTGCCAGCAGCTGGTCAGGGGACGGTGTGCAAGAGACCCAGTACTTC. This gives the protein CASSWSGDGVQETQYF.

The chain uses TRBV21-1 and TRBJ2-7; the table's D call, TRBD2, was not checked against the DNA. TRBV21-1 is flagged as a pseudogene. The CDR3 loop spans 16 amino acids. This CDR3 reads CASSKNGKGPLYEQYF. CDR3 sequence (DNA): TGTGCCAGCAGCAAAAACGGGAAGGGACCCTTGTACGAGCAGTACTTC.

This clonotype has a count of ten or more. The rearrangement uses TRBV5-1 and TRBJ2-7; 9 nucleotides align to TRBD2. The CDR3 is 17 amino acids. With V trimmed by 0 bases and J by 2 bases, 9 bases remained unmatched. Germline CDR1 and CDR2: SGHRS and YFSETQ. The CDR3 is CASSLGVAGERAYEQYF. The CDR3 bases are TGCGCCAGCAGCTTGGGGGTAGCGGGAGAAAGGGCCTACGAGCAGTACTTC. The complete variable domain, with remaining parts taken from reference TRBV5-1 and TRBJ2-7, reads KAGVTQTPRYLIKTRGQQVTLSCSPISGHRSVSWYQQTPGQGLQFLFEYFSETQRNKGNFPGRFSGRQFSNSRSEMNVSTLELGDSALYLCASSLGVAGERAYEQYFGPGTRLTVT.

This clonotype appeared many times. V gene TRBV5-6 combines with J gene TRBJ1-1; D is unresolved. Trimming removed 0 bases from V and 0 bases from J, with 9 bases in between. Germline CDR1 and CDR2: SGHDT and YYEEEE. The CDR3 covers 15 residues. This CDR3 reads CASSLVTAVNTEAFF. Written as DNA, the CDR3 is TGTGCCAGCAGCTTGGTTACGGCAGTGAACACTGAAGCTTTCTTT.

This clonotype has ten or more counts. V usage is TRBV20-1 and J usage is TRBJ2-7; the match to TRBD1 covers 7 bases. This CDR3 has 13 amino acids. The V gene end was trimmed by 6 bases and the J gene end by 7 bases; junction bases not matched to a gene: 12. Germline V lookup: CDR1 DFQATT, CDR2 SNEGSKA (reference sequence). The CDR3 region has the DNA TGCAGTGCAGGGGACAGTCCTTGGGAAGAGCAGTACTTC. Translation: CSAGDSPWEEQYF.

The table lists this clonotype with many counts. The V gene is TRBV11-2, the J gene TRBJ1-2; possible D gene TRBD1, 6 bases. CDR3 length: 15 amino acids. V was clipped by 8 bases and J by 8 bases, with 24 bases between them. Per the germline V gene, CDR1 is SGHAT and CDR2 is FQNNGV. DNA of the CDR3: TGTGCCAGCCCCGAGATCGGGGGGCGCGGATACGGCTACACCTTC. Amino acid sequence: CASPEIGGRGYGYTF.

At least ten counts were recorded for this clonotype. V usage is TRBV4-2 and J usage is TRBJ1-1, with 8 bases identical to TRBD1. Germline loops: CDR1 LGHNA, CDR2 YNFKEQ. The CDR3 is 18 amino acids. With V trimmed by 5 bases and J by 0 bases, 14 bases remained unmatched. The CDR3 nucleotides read TGTGCCAGCAGCACCCCCTTGGACAGGGACCCCATGAACACTGAAGCTTTCTTT. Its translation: CASSTPLDRDPMNTEAFF.

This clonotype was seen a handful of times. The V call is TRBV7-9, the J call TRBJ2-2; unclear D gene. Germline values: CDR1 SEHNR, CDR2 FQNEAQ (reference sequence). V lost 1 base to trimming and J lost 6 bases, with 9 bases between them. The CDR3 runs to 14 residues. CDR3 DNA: TGTGCCAGCAGCTTAGGGGCAGTACCCGGGGAGCTGTTTTTT. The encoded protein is CASSLGAVPGELFF.

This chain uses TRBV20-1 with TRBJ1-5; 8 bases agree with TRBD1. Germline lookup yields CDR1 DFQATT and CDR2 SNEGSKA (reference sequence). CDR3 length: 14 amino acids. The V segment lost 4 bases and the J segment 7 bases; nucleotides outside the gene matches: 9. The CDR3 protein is CSATDRGGRQPQHF. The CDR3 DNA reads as TGCAGTGCTACCGACAGGGGAGGGAGACAGCCCCAGCATTTT.

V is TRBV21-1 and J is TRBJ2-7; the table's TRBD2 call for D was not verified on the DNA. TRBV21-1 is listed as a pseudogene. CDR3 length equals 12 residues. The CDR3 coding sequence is TGTGCCAGCCGCCCCAGGGACTGGGAGCAGTACTTC. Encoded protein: CASRPRDWEQYF.